These T cell receptor beta chains were read from a single sample in a study of T cell responses to AZD1222 COVID-19 vaccine. Clones were read by immunoSEQ multiplex PCR, and TCRdb kept only the in-frame ones, dropping some. The repertoire consists of 180,000 or so clones, with just over 90% occurring once and the leading ten covering approximately 1.3%. The sample here was peripheral blood, taken 28 days after the second AZD1222 dose. The origin of the receptors is an adult who received the AZD1222 COVID-19 vaccine. Both conserved end residues are part of each CDR3. The D gene is left open where the match is weak. Clone size appears in some rows only: once, few, many, or a class for an expanded clone.

TRBJ1-2,.,15,TRBV19,TRBD1,CASSGRDRLVYGYTF,TGTGCCAGTAGCGGGAGGGACAGGCTTGTCTATGGCTACACCTTC
TRBJ2-1,.,13,TRBV5-1,.,CASNSRTPNEQFF,TGCGCCAGCAACTCTCGGACACCCAATGAGCAGTTCTTC
TRBJ2-3,.,17,TRBV7-2,TRBD2,CASSPGLAGTFTDTQYF,TGTGCCAGCAGTCCGGGACTAGCGGGGACCTTCACAGATACGCAGTATTTT
TRBJ1-1,.,13,TRBV6-5,.,CASKYNRNTEAFF,TGTGCCAGCAAATATAACAGGAACACTGAAGCTTTCTTT
TRBJ1-6,.,16,TRBV4-3,TRBD1,CASSQSRGQYNSPLHF,TGCGCCAGCAGCCAAAGCCGGGGACAGTATAATTCACCCCTCCACTTT
TRBJ1-1,.,13,TRBV7-9,TRBD1,CASSGQENTEAFF,TGTGCCAGCAGCGGACAGGAGAACACTGAAGCTTTCTTT
TRBJ1-1,.,13,TRBV19,.,CAISPGGIAEAFF,TGTGCCATCTCCCCCGGGGGGATCGCTGAAGCTTTCTTT
TRBJ2-7,few,13,TRBV12-3/TRBV12-4,TRBD1,CASRGTGGYEQYF,TGTGCCAGCAGGGGGACAGGGGGGTACGAGCAGTACTTC
TRBJ1-5,.,14,TRBV10-1,TRBD1,CASSSGQGNQPQHF,TGCGCCAGCAGTTCTGGACAGGGAAATCAGCCCCAGCATTTT
TRBJ2-7,.,15,TRBV27,TRBD2,CASSLSRGGIYEQYF,TGTGCCAGCAGTTTATCGCGGGGGGGGATTTACGAGCAGTACTTC
TRBJ2-3,.,15,TRBV27,TRBD1,CASSLPTGGTDTQYF,TGTGCCAGCAGTTTACCCACAGGGGGAACAGATACGCAGTATTTT